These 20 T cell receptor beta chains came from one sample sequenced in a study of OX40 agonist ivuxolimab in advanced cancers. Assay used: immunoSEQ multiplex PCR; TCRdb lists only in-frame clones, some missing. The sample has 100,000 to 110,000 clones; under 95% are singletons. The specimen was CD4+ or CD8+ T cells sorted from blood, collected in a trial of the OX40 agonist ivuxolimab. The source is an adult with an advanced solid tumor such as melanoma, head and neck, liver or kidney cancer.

CDR3 sequence reads: CASSQDRAGRAFF. The CDR3 DNA is TGCGCCAGCAGCCAAGACAGGGCCGGCCGAGCTTTCTTT. The chain combines TRBV4-1 with TRBJ1-1, with D perhaps matching TRBD1 (5 bases). Deletions cut 0 bases from V and 10 bases from J, with 12 bases between. Germline V lookup: CDR1 MGHRA, CDR2 YSYEKL. This CDR3 spans 13 amino acids.

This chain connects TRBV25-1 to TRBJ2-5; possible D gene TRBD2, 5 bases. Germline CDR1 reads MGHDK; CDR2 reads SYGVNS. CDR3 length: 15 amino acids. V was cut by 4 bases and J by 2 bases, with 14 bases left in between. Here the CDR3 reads CASSGTRGIQETQYF. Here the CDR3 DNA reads TGTGCCAGCAGTGGCACGAGAGGGATTCAAGAGACCCAGTACTTC.

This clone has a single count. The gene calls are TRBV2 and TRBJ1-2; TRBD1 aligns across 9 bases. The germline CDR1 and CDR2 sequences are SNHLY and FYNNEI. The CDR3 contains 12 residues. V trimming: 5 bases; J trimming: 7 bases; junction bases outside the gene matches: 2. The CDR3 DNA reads TGTGCCAGCAGTTGGACAGGGGCTGGCTACACCTTC. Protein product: CASSWTGAGYTF.

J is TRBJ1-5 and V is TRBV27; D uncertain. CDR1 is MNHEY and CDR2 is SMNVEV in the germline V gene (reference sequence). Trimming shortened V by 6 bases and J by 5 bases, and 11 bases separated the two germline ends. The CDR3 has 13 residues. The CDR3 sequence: CASREGVYQPQHF. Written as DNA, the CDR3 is TGTGCCAGCAGGGAAGGAGTCTATCAGCCCCAGCATTTT.

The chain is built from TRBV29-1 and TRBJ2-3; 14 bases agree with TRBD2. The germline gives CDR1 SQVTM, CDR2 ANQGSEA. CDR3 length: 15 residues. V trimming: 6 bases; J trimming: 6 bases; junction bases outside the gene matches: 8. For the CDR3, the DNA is TGCAGCGTAGGGACTAGCGGGAGCGGGGGGGATACGCAGTATTTT. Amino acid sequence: CSVGTSGSGGDTQYF.

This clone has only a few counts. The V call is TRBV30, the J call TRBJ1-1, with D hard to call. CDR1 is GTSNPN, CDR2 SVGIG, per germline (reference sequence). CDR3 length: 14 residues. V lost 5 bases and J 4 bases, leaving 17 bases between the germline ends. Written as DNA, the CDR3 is TGTGCCTGGGCAAGGCAGGTCAAGCTCACTGAAGCTTTCTTT. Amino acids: CAWARQVKLTEAFF.

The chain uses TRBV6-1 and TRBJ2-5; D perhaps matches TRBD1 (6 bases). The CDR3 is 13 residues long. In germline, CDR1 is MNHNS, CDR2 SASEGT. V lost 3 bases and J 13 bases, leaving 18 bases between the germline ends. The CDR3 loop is CASSDRTDSNPYF. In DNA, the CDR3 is TGTGCCAGCAGTGACAGGACAGATTCTAATCCGTACTTC.

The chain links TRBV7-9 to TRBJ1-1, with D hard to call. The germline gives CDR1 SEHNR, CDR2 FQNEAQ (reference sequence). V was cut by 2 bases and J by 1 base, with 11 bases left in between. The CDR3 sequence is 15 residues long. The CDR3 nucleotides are TGTGCCAGCAGCTTATTGTTGCTGTCGAACACTGAAGCTTTCTTT. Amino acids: CASSLLLLSNTEAFF.

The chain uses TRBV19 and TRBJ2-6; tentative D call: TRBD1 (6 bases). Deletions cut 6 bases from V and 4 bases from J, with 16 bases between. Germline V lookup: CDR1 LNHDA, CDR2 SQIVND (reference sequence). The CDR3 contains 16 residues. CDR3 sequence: CASSTYWGQGANVLTF. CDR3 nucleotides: TGTGCCAGTAGCACATATTGGGGGCAAGGGGCCAACGTCCTGACTTTC. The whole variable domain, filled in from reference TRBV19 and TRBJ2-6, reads DGGITQSPKYLFRKEGQNVTLSCEQNLNHDAMYWYRQDPGQGLRLIYYSQIVNDFQKGDIAEGYSVSREKKESFPLTVTSAQKNPTAFYLCASSTYWGQGANVLTFGAGSRLTVL.

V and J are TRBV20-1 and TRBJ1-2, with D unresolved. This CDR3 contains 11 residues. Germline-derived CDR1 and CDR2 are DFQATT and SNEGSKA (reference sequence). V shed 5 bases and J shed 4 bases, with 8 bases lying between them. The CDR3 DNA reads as TGCAGTGCTGTGACACCCTATGGCTACACCTTC. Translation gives CSAVTPYGYTF.

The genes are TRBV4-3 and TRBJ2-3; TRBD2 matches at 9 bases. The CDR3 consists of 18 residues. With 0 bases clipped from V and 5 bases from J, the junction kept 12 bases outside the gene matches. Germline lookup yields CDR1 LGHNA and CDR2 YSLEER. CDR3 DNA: TGCGCCAGCAGCCAAGATGGGAGGAGCGGGAGGCCGGGAGATACGCAGTATTTT. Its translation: CASSQDGRSGRPGDTQYF.

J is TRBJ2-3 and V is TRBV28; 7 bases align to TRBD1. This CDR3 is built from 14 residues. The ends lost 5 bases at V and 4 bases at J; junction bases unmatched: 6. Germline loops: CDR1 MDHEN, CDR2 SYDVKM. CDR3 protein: CASSVTGVADTQYF. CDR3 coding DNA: TGTGCCAGCAGTGTTACAGGGGTAGCAGATACGCAGTATTTT.

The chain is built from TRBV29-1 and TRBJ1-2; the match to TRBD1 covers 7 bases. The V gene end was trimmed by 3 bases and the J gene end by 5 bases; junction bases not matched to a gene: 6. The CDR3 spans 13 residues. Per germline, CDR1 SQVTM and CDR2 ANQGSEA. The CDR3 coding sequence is TGCAGCGTTGAGGCAGGGGGAGGGTATGGCTACACCTTC. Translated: CSVEAGGGYGYTF.

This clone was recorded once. The CDR3 bases are TGCGCCAGCAGCTTCTACGGACTAGCGGGGGCAGATACGCAGTATTTT. The encoded protein is CASSFYGLAGADTQYF. V usage is TRBV5-1 and J usage is TRBJ2-3, with 13 bases aligning to TRBD2. V lost 2 bases to trimming and J lost 4 bases; unmatched junction nucleotides: 4. CDR3 length: 16 residues. Per the germline V gene, CDR1 is SGHRS and CDR2 is YFSETQ.

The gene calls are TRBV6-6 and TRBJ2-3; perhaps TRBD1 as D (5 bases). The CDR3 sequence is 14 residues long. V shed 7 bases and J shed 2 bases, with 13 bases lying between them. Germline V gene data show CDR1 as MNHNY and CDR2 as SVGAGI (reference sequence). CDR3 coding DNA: TGTGCCAGCACCAGAGGACAAACCACAGATACGCAGTATTTT. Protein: CASTRGQTTDTQYF.

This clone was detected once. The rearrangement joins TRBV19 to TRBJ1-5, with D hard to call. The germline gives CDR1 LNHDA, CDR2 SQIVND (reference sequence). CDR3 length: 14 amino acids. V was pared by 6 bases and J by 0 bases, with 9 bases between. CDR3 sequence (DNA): TGTGCCAGTAGCAGACCGAGTAGCAATCAGCCCCAGCATTTT. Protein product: CASSRPSSNQPQHF.

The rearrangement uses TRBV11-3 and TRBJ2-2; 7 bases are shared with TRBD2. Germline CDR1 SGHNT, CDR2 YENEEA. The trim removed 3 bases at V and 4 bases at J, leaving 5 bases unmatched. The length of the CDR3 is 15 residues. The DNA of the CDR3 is TGTGCCAGCAGCTTGATGGGACTAATCACCGGGGAGCTGTTTTTT. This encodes CASSLMGLITGELFF.

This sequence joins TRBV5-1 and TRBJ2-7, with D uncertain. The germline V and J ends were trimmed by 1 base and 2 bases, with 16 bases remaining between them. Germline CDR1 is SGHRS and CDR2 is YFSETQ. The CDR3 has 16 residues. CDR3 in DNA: TGCGCCAGCAGCTTGTCCCCCGGAGCCAGAACCTACGAGCAGTACTTC. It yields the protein CASSLSPGARTYEQYF.

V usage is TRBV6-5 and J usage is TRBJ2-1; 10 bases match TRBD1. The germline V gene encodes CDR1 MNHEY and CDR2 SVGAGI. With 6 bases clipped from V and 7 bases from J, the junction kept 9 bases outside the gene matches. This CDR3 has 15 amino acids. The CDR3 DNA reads TGTGCCAGCAGCCACGACAGGGGGCGCGGGAATGAGCAGTTCTTC. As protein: CASSHDRGRGNEQFF.

CDR3 coding DNA: TGTGCCAGCTCACCACAGAGGCCAGGCGGGGCGTCCGGGGAGCTGTTTTTT. It encodes CASSPQRPGGASGELFF. V is TRBV18 and J is TRBJ2-2, with D maybe TRBD2 (6 bases). V was clipped by 1 base and J by 6 bases, with 18 bases between them. This CDR3 spans 17 amino acids. Germline loops: CDR1 KGHSH, CDR2 LQKENI.